This T cell receptor beta chain was profiled in a study of shared clonotypes between healthy human individuals. The naive CD8 fraction comprised CD45RO-negative cells positively selected for CCR7 and excluded terminally differentiated effector memory CD45RA+ cells. Each donor was a Caucasian adult residing in Nashville, Tennessee. Each PCR replicate from the sorted subsets contained 200 to 250 ng DNA, which is 30,000 or so T cell genomes. Sequencing used immunoSEQ multiplex PCR; TCRdb keeps in-frame clones, though not all of them. Of about 2.2 million clones listed, about 94% are singletons. The CDR3 is made up of 14 amino acids. With 3 bases clipped from V and 5 bases from J, the junction kept 2 bases outside the gene matches. Per the germline V gene, CDR1 is MDHEN and CDR2 is SYDVKM.

The sequenced material came from naive CD8+ T cells from PBMCs. The chain uses TRBV28 and TRBJ1-3, with 9 bases identical to TRBD1. This sequence originates from a young man in good health. Some clones in this sample may be carry-over from other donors' samples. The CDR3 loop reads CASSLGQGRNTIYF. CDR3 DNA sequence: TGTGCCAGCAGTTTGGGACAGGGACGAAACACCATATATTTT.